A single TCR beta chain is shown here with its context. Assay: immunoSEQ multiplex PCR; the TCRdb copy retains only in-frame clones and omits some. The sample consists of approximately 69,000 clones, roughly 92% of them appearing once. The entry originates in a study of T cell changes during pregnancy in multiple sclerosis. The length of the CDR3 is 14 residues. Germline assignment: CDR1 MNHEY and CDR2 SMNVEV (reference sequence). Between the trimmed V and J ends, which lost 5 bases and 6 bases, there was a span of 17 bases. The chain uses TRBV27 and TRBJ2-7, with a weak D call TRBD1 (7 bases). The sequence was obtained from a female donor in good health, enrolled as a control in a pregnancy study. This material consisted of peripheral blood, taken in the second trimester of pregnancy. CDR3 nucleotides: TGTGCCAGCAGTCCCCTATCCAGGGGGGTCGAGCAGTACTTC. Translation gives CASSPLSRGVEQYF.